This TCR beta chain was identified during a study of cytotoxic CD8 clonotypes in ibrutinib-treated CLL. Study-level background: Response sampling occurred after a median approximately 12 months of treatment (range 6 to 36).

CDR1 is MNHNS, CDR2 SASEGT, per germline. J was trimmed by 2 bases and V by 6 bases; bases with no gene match: 5. The CDR3 is made up of 15 amino acids. TCRdb's copy holds only in-frame clones and misses some; the assay was immunoSEQ multiplex PCR. This sample carries more than 70,000 clones, 70% to 80% of them seen once, and the ten largest clones take about 4.4%. Study-level points and caveats: Sampling times differed between sustained-remission and progressing patients. The study found baseline clonality above age-matched healthy donors, tracking circulating CD8+ T-cell counts. The study found public clonotypes uncommon, contracting or stable on treatment.

Comments on this clone: Its antigen is as yet unknown.

This rearrangement joins TRBV6-1 to TRBJ1-2, with TRBD1 matching over 11 bases. The material was PBMCs, obtained after 12 months of ibrutinib treatment. This clonotype was obtained from a human donor with chronic lymphocytic leukemia. The CDR3 DNA reads as TGTGCCAGCAGAGCCGGGACAGGGGGAAACTATGGCTACACCTTC. This gives the protein CASRAGTGGNYGYTF.